This T cell receptor (beta chain) was sequenced during a study of blood T cell repertoires in COVID-19. Per germline, CDR1 MGHRA and CDR2 YSYEKL. This CDR3 comprises 17 residues. Trimming stripped 0 bases from V and 0 bases from J, with 12 bases between. Assay: immunoSEQ multiplex PCR; the TCRdb copy retains only in-frame clones and omits some. This table holds 150,000 to 250,000 clones, around 87% found once. The sequencing sample was made of PBMCs or T cells enriched from blood (not recorded which). The source is a woman aged 25 to 39 who had recovered from COVID-19. The gene calls are TRBV4-1 and TRBJ1-5; D not resolved. This CDR3 reads CASSQESLRYSNQPQHF. DNA of the CDR3: TGCGCCAGCAGCCAAGAAAGCCTCCGATATAGCAATCAGCCCCAGCATTTT.